The 4 T cell receptor beta chains below come from one sample, sequenced in a study of monozygotic twins with inflammatory bowel disease. Using the 5' RACE reads, TCRdb records one entry per CDR3 protein without DNA. The sample has some 400,000 distinct CDR3 sequences. Sequenced material: blood. The receptors come from a human donor with ulcerative colitis or Crohn's disease, or a healthy co-twin of an affected twin (not recorded which).

The chain joins TRBV5-1 to TRBJ2-1; TCRdb's D call, TRBD2, is unchecked because there is no DNA. The germline CDR1 and CDR2 sequences are SGHRS and YFSETQ. CDR3 length: 16 residues. CDR3 loop: CASSLVVLGGSNEQFF.

CDR3 loop: CASSPTSAKTDTQYF. The rearrangement uses TRBV7-3 and TRBJ2-3; without DNA, the TCRdb call of TRBD2 cannot be checked. The germline gives CDR1 SGHTA, CDR2 FQGTGA. CDR3 size: 15 residues.

The chain couples TRBV7-8 to TRBJ1-6; the D call of TRBD1 rests on TCRdb alone, since no DNA is present to check it. This CDR3 spans 14 amino acids. Looked up from germline, CDR1 is SGHVS and CDR2 is FQNEAQ. This CDR3 is CASSLGTGWSPLHF.

The chain carries TRBV12-3 or TRBV12-4 and TRBJ1-1. This CDR3 contains 16 residues. The CDR3 here is CASTPRGGGAVSQAFF.